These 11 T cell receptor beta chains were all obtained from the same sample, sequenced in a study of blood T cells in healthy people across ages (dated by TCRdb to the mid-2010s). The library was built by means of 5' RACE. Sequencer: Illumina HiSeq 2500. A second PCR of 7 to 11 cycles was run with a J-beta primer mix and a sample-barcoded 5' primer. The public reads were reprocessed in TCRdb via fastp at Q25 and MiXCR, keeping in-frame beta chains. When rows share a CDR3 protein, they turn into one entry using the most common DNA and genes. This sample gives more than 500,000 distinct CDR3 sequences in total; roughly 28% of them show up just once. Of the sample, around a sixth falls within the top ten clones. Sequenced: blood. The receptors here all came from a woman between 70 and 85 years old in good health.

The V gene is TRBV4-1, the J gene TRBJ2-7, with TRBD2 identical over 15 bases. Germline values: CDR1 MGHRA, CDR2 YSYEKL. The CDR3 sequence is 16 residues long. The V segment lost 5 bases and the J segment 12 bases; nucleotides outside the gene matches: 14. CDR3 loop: CASSIEPGLAGGLRYF. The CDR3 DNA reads TGCGCCAGCAGCATAGAGCCGGGACTAGCGGGGGGATTGAGGTACTTC.

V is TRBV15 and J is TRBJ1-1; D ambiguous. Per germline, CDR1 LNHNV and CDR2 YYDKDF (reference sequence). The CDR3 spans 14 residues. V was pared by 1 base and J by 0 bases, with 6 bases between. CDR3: CATSRVPLNTEAFF. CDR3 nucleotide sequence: TGTGCCACCAGCAGAGTCCCGTTGAACACTGAAGCTTTCTTT.

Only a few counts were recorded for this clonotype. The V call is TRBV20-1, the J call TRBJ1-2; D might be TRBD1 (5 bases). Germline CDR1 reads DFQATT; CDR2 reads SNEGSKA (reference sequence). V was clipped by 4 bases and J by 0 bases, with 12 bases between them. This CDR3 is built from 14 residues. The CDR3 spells CSANDRDSNYGYTF. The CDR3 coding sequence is TGCAGTGCTAATGACCGGGACTCTAACTATGGCTACACCTTC.

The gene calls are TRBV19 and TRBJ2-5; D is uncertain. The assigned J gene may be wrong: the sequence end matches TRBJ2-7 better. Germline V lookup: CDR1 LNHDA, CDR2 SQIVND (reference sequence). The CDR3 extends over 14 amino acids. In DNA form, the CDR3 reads TGTGCCAGTAGTATAAGCAGCCTCTCCTACGAGCAGTACTTC. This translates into CASSISSLSYEQYF.

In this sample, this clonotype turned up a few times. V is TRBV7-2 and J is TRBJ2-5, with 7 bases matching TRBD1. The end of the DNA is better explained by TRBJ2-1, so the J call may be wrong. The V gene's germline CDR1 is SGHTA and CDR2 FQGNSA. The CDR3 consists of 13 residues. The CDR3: CASSIPTGNEQFF. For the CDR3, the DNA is TGTGCCAGCAGCATCCCGACAGGGAATGAGCAGTTCTTC.

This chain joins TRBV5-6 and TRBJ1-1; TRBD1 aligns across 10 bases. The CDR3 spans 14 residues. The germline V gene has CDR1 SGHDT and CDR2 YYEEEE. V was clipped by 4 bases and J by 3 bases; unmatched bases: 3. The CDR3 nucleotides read TGTGCCAGCAGCAACGACAGGGGGCACACTGAAGCTTTCTTT. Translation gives CASSNDRGHTEAFF.

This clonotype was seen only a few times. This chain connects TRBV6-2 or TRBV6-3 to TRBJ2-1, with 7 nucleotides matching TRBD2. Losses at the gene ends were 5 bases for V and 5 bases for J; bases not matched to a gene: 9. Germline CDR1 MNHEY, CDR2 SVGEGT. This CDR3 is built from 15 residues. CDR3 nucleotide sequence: TGTGCCAGCAGTCCCCGGGCTAGCGGAAACAATGAGCAGTTCTTC. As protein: CASSPRASGNNEQFF.

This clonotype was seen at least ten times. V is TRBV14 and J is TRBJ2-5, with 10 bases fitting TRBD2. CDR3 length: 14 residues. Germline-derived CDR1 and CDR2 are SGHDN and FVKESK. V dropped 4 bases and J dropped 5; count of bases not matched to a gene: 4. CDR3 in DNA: TGTGCCAGCAGCCCCTGGACTAGCGGCGAGACCCAGTACTTC. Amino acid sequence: CASSPWTSGETQYF.

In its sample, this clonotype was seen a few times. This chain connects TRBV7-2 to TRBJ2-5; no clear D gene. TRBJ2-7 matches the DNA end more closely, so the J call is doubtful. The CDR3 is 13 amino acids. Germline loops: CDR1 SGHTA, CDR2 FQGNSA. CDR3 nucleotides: TGTGCCAGCAGTAAGGTCACCCCCTACGAGCAGTACTTC. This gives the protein CASSKVTPYEQYF.

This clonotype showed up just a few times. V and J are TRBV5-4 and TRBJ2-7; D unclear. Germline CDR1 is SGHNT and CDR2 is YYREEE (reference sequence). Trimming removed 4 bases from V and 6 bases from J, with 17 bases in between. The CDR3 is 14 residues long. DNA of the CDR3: TGTGCCAGCAGCCTGACATTGACTGCTGCCGAGCAGTACTTC. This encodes CASSLTLTAAEQYF.

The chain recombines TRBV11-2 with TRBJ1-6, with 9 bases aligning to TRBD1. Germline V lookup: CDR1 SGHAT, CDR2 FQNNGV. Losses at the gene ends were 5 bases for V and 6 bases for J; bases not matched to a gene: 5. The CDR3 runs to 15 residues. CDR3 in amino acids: CASSPSGQGNSPLHF. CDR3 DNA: TGTGCCAGCAGCCCCTCGGGACAGGGTAATTCACCCCTCCACTTT. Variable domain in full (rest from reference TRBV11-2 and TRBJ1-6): EAGVAQSPRYKIIEKRQSVAFWCNPISGHATLYWYQQILGQGPKLLIQFQNNGVVDDSQLPKDRFSAERLKGVDSTLKIQPAKLEDSAVYLCASSPSGQGNSPLHFGNGTRLTVT.